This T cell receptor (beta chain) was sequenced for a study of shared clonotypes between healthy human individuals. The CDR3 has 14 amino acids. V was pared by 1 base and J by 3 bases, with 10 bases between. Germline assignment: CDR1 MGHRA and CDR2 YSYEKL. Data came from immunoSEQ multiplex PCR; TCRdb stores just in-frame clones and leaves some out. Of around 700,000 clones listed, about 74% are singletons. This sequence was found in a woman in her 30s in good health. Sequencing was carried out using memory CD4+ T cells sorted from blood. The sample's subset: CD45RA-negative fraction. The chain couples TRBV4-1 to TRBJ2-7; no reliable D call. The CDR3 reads CASSQVIYDYEQYF. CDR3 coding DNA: TGCGCCAGCAGCCAAGTGATTTATGACTACGAGCAGTACTTC.